The 19 T cell receptor beta chains presented below share a single source sample, sequenced in a study of T cells in Graves' hyperthyroidism and ophthalmopathy. There were TCR beta CDR3 regions amplified from RNA transcripts. The HTBI primer set served for first-round RT-PCR of the TCR CDR3. MiXCR, run by TCRdb on the multiplex PCR reads, gives a single entry per CDR3 protein. The top ten clones hold less than 25% of a sample with fewer than 500,000 distinct CDR3 sequences, less than 15% of them seen once. The sequencing input was blood. These receptors were collected from a man in his thirties or forties with Graves' hyperthyroidism that later progressed to Graves' ophthalmopathy.

This clonotype was seen a handful of times. This chain connects TRBV20-1 to TRBJ2-7, with 7 bases lining up with TRBD1. CDR3 length: 15 amino acids. Germline CDR1 is DFQATT and CDR2 is SNEGSKA (reference sequence). Trimming removed 4 bases from V and 2 bases from J; junction bases left unmatched: 11. The CDR3 sequence is CSATPGDRRTYEQYF. CDR3 nucleotides: TGCAGTGCTACGCCCGGGGACAGAAGAACCTACGAGCAGTACTTC.

This clonotype was seen a few times. V is TRBV7-9 and J is TRBJ2-7; tentative D call: TRBD1 (5 bases). V was shortened by 3 bases and J by 5 bases, with 11 bases between the two germline ends. The CDR3 is 13 amino acids. Germline V CDR1 and CDR2: SEHNR, FQNEAQ (reference sequence). The CDR3 region has the DNA TGTGCCAGCAGCTTTGTGTCAGGGAACGAGCAGTACTTC. Its protein is CASSFVSGNEQYF.

As DNA, the CDR3 is TGCGCCAGCAGCAACCTAGCGGGGGGGGGCGACAATGAGCAGTTCTTC. Its translation is CASSNLAGGGDNEQFF. This chain links TRBV5-1 with TRBJ2-1, with 12 bases matching TRBD2. The CDR3 is made up of 16 amino acids. V lost 4 bases and J lost 5; bases outside the gene matches: 7. In germline, CDR1 is SGHRS, CDR2 YFSETQ.

This clonotype was picked up many times. The V and J genes are TRBV6-6 and TRBJ2-5; D is unclear. The V end lost 0 bases, the J end lost 5 bases, and 13 bases lay between the germline ends. CDR1 is MNHNY and CDR2 is SVGAGI in the germline V gene (reference sequence). CDR3 size: 15 residues. The CDR3 loop is CASSYSPTLGETQYF. CDR3 bases: TGTGCCAGCAGTTACTCGCCCACCTTGGGGGAGACCCAGTACTTC.

This chain connects TRBV19 to TRBJ2-7, with a weak D call TRBD1 (5 bases). Germline V lookup: CDR1 LNHDA, CDR2 SQIVND (reference sequence). The length of the CDR3 is 14 residues. V lost 4 bases and J 4 bases, leaving 14 bases between the germline ends. The CDR3 protein is CASSKTAPHYEQYF. The CDR3 bases are TGTGCCAGTAGTAAGACAGCGCCCCATTACGAGCAGTACTTC. Drawing the rest from reference TRBV19 and TRBJ2-7, the complete variable domain is DGGITQSPKYLFRKEGQNVTLSCEQNLNHDAMYWYRQDPGQGLRLIYYSQIVNDFQKGDIAEGYSVSREKKESFPLTVTSAQKNPTAFYLCASSKTAPHYEQYFGPGTRLTVT.

Ten or more counts support this clonotype. The CDR3 reads CASSLGLAGGIRYEQFF. The CDR3 DNA is TGTGCCAGCAGCTTAGGACTAGCGGGGGGAATAAGGTATGAGCAGTTCTTC. The chain uses TRBV7-2 and TRBJ2-1, with TRBD2 matching 13 bases. Germline loops: CDR1 SGHTA, CDR2 FQGNSA. The junction had 8 bases not matched to a gene; V was cut back by 1 base and J by 8 bases. The CDR3 contains 17 residues.

This clonotype was seen a few times. The J gene is TRBJ1-1, the V gene TRBV5-1, with D possibly TRBD1 on 5 matching bases. V was cut by 0 bases and J by 0 bases, with 12 bases left in between. The CDR3 has 16 amino acids. The V gene's germline CDR1 is SGHRS and CDR2 YFSETQ. CDR3 residues: CASSLGPSGVNTEAFF. The CDR3, as DNA: TGCGCCAGCAGCTTGGGCCCATCGGGGGTGAACACTGAAGCTTTCTTT.

This clonotype has ten or more counts. V usage is TRBV18 and J usage is TRBJ2-7, with D possibly called TRBD1 or TRBD2 (5 bases each). V dropped 3 bases and J dropped 2 bases, with 11 bases sitting between them. The CDR3 is 14 residues long. The germline V gene has CDR1 KGHSH and CDR2 LQKENI. This chain's CDR3 is CASSPEGSTYEQYF. DNA of the CDR3: TGTGCCAGCTCACCCGAGGGGTCTACCTACGAGCAGTACTTC.

This clonotype has a count of ten or more. The V call is TRBV24-1, the J call TRBJ1-1; the match to TRBD1 covers 8 bases. CDR3 size: 14 residues. V trimming: 4 bases; J trimming: 5 bases; junction bases outside the gene matches: 5. Germline CDR1 is KGHDR and CDR2 is SFDVKD. CDR3 DNA sequence: TGTGCCACCAGTGAACACAGGGGGAGAACTGAAGCTTTCTTT. Protein product: CATSEHRGRTEAFF.

This clonotype was recorded a few times. This chain uses TRBV9 with TRBJ1-1, with 8 bases fitting TRBD1. CDR1 and CDR2 from the germline V gene are SGDLS and YYNGEE. J was trimmed by 2 bases and V by 2 bases; bases with no gene match: 5. The CDR3 runs 15 residues. CDR3 amino acids: CASSVGTGINTEAFF. The CDR3 DNA follows: TGTGCCAGCAGCGTCGGGACAGGAATAAACACTGAAGCTTTCTTT. The full variable domain, its missing parts supplied by reference TRBV9 and TRBJ1-1, is DSGVTQTPKHLITATGQRVTLRCSPRSGDLSVYWYQQSLDQGLQFLIQYYNGEERAKGNILERFSAQQFPDLHSELNLSSLELGDSALYFCASSVGTGINTEAFFGQGTRLTVV.

This clonotype was seen repeatedly, ten times or more. V is TRBV28 and J is TRBJ2-7; TRBD1 agrees at 9 bases. The junction had 12 bases not matched to a gene; V was cut back by 5 bases and J by 4 bases. The CDR3 has 16 residues. Germline loops: CDR1 MDHEN, CDR2 SYDVKM. The CDR3 DNA sequence: TGTGCCAGCAGTCTATATTCCGGGACAGGGAATTACGAGCAGTACTTC. Its translation is CASSLYSGTGNYEQYF.

The chain has TRBV6-2 or TRBV6-3 and TRBJ1-5; no firm D call. V dropped 6 bases and J dropped 0 bases, with 12 bases sitting between them. CDR1 is MNHEY, CDR2 SVGEGT, per germline. The CDR3 spans 15 residues. The CDR3 nucleotides read TGTGCCAGCAGGACAACGGATAATAGCAATCAGCCCCAGCATTTT. Its translation is CASRTTDNSNQPQHF.

This clonotype came up once. A much larger clone lies a single base off, so this may be a read error. V gene TRBV2 combines with J gene TRBJ2-2, with 8 bases identical to TRBD2. With V trimmed by 6 bases and J by 4 bases, 10 bases remained unmatched. The CDR3 extends over 16 amino acids. The V gene's germline CDR1 is SNHLY and CDR2 FYNNEI. DNA for the CDR3: TGTGCCAGCAGCCGAATAGGGACTAGTGGCACCGGGGAGCTGTTTTTT. Its protein product is CASSRIGTSGTGELFF.

This clonotype was seen ten or more times. The chain couples TRBV7-8 to TRBJ2-5, with TRBD1 identical over 8 bases. Germline V CDR1 and CDR2: SGHVS, FQNEAQ. CDR3 length: 17 amino acids. With 5 bases clipped from V and 5 bases from J, the junction kept 16 bases outside the gene matches. CDR3 DNA: TGTGCCAGCAGCCACGGACAGGGTGTGCCCACAAGGGAGACCCAGTACTTC. This encodes CASSHGQGVPTRETQYF.

The chain employs TRBV9 and TRBJ1-1; D call uncertain. The CDR3 is made up of 11 amino acids. CDR1 and CDR2 from the germline V gene are SGDLS and YYNGEE. V lost 0 bases and J 11 bases, leaving 8 bases between the germline ends. The CDR3 DNA follows: TGTGCCAGCAGCGTAGGAGTCGGCGCTTTCTTT. Translated: CASSVGVGAFF.

This clonotype was observed once. The chain links TRBV18 to TRBJ2-2, with D unclear. The CDR3 runs 11 residues. Trimming pared 8 bases from V and 1 base from J, leaving 2 bases between. The germline CDR1 and CDR2 sequences are KGHSH and LQKENI. DNA of the CDR3: TGTGCCAGCCAGAACACCGGGGAGCTGTTTTTT. Translated: CASQNTGELFF.

The sample holds many counts of this clonotype. The chain employs TRBV2 and TRBJ1-5; 9 positions match TRBD1. Unmatched junction bases numbered 5, after V lost 6 bases and J lost 2 bases. There are 15 residues in the CDR3. The germline V gene has CDR1 SNHLY and CDR2 FYNNEI. CDR3 nucleotides: TGTGCCAGCAGGGGACAGGGACTTGGCAATCAGCCCCAGCATTTT. Translating gives CASRGQGLGNQPQHF.

There are many counts of this clonotype. The chain combines TRBV11-3 with TRBJ2-5; TRBD2 matches at 12 bases. The ends lost 5 bases at V and 4 bases at J; junction bases unmatched: 5. Germline loops: CDR1 SGHNT, CDR2 YENEEA. The CDR3 runs to 15 residues. CDR3 amino acids: CASSPSSGGGETQYF. CDR3 in DNA: TGTGCCAGCAGCCCTTCTAGCGGGGGGGGAGAGACCCAGTACTTC.

This clonotype occurred a few times. This chain uses TRBV5-1 with TRBJ2-1, with a possible D match to TRBD1 (6 bases). The ends were cut back, 6 bases at V and 2 bases at J, with 15 bases in the middle. The CDR3 covers 15 residues. Germline CDR1 SGHRS, CDR2 YFSETQ. For the CDR3, the DNA is TGCGCCAGCACCGCACAGGGTAACCCCTACAATGAGCAGTTCTTC. Its protein product is CASTAQGNPYNEQFF.